This T cell receptor beta chain was sequenced in a study of beta chain features in type 1 diabetes. Study as a whole: All of the samples together had around 110,000,000 sorted cells examined. Overall study results and limits: Among patients with Type 1 diabetes, TCRB CDR3s were moderately but significantly shorter in every one of the four CD4+ subsets. The study found that naive, central memory and Treg TCRB repertoires appeared more similar in patients than in healthy donors.

CD4+ naive, central memory, regulatory and stem cell-like memory cells were sorted via CD45RO/CCR7/CD25/CD127/CD95/CD27. CDR1 is GTSNPN and CDR2 is SVGIG in the germline V gene (reference sequence). Trimming took off 2 bases at V and 2 bases at J, with 10 bases between the two ends. The CDR3 sequence is 14 residues long. cDNA synthesis used the whole RNA isolate, giving expressed TCRB sequences. The assay was immunoSEQ multiplex PCR, and TCRdb's table has in-frame clones only and misses some. Of just over 450,000 clones listed, approximately 30% were seen once; the top ten hold 0.05% to 0.07%. In this sample, this clone turned up a few times. Its antigen is unknown.

The J gene is TRBJ2-1, the V gene TRBV30; D possibly corresponds to TRBD2 (5 bases). Sequencing was done on a sample of naive CD4+ T cells from blood. This TCR was recovered from a man between 18 and 29 years old in good health. For the CDR3, the DNA is TGTGCCTGGAGTATAGGGAGACCCTACAATGAGCAGTTCTTC. The encoded protein is CAWSIGRPYNEQFF.